This TCR beta chain appears in the sequencing data of a study of blood T cells in healthy people across ages. The study, taken as a whole, reports: Reliance upon unsorted PBMCs precluded definitive naive versus antigen-experienced comparison. Naive T cell percentage by flow cytometry tracked strongly with beta diversity.

The use of a sample-barcoded 5' primer and a J-beta primer mix characterized a second PCR of roughly 6 to 11 cycles. TCRdb reprocessed the 5' RACE reads with MiXCR, giving one entry per CDR3 protein. The table has some 1,800,000 distinct CDR3 sequences, approximately 40% seen once; the top ten hold more than 20%. This clonotype appeared a few times. The antigen is undetermined. This CDR3 is 13 amino acids long. Germline V gene data show CDR1 as SGDLS and CDR2 as YYNGEE. The V gene lost 1 base and the J gene lost 5 bases, with 6 bases spanning the gap. This sequence was found in a human donor in good health. This chain connects TRBV9 to TRBJ2-2; D is uncertain. What was sequenced was blood. The CDR3 nucleotides read TGTGCCAGCAGCGTATTAGGTACCGGGGAGCTGTTTTTT. This sequence encodes CASSVLGTGELFF.